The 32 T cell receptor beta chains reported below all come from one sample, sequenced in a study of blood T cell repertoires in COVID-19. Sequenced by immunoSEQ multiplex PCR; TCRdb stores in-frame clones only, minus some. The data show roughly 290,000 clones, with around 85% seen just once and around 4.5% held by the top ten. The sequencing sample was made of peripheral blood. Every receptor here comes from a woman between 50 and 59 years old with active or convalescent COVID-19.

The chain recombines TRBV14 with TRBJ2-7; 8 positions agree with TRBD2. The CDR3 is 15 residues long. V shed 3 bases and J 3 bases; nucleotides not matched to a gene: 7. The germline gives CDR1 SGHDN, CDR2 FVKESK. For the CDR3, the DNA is TGTGCCAGCAGCCAGGCCGGGACTAGTATCTACGAGCAGTACTTC. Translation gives CASSQAGTSIYEQYF.

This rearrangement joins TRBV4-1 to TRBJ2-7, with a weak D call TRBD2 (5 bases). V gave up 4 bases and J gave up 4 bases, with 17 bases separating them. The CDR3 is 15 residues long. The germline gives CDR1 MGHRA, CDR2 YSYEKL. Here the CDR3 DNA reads TGCGCCAGCAGCCCCGGCACGGGGAAACGATACGAGCAGTACTTC. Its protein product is CASSPGTGKRYEQYF.

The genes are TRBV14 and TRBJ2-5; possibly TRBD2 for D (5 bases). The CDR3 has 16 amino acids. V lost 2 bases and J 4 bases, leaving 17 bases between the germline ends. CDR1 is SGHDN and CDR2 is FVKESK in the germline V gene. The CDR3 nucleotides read TGTGCCAGCAGCCAACCTGGACTGGGCTTGGGAGAGACCCAGTACTTC. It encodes CASSQPGLGLGETQYF. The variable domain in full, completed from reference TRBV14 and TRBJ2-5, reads EAGVTQFPSHSVIEKGQTVTLRCDPISGHDNLYWYRRVMGKEIKFLLHFVKESKQDESGMPNNRFLAERTGGTYSTLKVQPAELEDSGVYFCASSQPGLGLGETQYFGPGTRLLVL.

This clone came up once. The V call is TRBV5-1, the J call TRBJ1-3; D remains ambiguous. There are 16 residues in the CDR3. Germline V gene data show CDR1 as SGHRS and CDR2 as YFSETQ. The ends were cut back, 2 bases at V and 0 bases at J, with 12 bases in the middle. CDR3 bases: TGCGCCAGCAGCTTCGGAGGCGGCCTCTCTGGAAACACCATATATTTT. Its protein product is CASSFGGGLSGNTIYF.

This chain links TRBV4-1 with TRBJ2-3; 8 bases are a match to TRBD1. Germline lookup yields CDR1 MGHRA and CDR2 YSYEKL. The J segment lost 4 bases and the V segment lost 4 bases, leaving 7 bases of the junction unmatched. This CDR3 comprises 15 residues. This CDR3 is CASSPKPTGADTQYF. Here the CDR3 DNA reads TGCGCCAGCAGCCCCAAACCGACAGGGGCAGATACGCAGTATTTT.

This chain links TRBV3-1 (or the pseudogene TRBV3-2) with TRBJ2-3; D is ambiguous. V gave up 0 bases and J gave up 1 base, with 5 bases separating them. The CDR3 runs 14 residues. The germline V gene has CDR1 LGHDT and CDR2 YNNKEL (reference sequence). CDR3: CASSQDRGTDTQYF. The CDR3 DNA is TGTGCCAGCAGCCAAGATCGGGGCACAGATACGCAGTATTTT.

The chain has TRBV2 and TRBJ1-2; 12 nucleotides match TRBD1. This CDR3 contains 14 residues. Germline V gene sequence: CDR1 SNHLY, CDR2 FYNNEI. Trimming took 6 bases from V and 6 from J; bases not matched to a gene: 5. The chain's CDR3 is CASRPGQGANGYTF. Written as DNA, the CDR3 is TGTGCCAGCAGGCCGGGACAGGGGGCAAATGGCTACACCTTC.

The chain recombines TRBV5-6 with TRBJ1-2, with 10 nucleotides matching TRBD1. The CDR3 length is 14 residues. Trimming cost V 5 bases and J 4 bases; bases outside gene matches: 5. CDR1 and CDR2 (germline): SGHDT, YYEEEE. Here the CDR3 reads CASRLGQGSYGYTF. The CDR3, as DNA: TGTGCCAGCAGACTGGGACAGGGGTCCTATGGCTACACCTTC.

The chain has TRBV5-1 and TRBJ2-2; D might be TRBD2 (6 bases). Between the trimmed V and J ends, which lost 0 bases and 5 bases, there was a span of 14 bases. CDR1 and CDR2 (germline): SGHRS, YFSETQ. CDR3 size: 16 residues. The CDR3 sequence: CASSLVAGAGTGELFF. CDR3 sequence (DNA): TGCGCCAGCAGCTTGGTGGCAGGCGCGGGGACCGGGGAGCTGTTTTTT.

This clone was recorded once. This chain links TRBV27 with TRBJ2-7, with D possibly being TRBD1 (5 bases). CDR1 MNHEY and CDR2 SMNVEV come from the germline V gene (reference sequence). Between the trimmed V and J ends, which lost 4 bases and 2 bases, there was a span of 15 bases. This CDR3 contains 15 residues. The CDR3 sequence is CASSSPAQGAYEQYF. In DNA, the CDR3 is TGTGCCAGCAGTTCTCCCGCTCAGGGTGCCTACGAGCAGTACTTC.

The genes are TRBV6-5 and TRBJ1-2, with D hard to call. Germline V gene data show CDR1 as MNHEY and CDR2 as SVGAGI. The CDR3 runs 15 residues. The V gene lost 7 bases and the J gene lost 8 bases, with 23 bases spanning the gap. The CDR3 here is CASTNAGGLSGGYTF. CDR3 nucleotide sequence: TGTGCCAGCACCAATGCGGGCGGCCTAAGTGGGGGCTACACCTTC.

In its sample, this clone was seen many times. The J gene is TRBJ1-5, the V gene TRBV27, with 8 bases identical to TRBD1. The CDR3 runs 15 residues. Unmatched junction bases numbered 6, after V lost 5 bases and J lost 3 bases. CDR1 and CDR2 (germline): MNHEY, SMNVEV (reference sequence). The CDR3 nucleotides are TGTGCCAGCAGTATCGGACAGGGCCCCAATCAGCCCCAGCATTTT. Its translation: CASSIGQGPNQPQHF.

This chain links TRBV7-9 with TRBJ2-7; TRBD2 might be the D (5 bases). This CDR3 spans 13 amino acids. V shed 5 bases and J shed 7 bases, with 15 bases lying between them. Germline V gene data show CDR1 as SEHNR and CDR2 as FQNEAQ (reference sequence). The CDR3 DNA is TGTGCCAGCAGCCCGGACTCCGTTGGGGAGCAGTACTTC. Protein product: CASSPDSVGEQYF.

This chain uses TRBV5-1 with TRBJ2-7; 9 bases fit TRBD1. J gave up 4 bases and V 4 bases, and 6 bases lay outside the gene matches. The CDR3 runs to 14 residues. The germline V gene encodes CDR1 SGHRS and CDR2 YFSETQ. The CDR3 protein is CASSPPGQGYEQYF. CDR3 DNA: TGCGCCAGCAGCCCTCCGGGACAGGGTTACGAGCAGTACTTC.

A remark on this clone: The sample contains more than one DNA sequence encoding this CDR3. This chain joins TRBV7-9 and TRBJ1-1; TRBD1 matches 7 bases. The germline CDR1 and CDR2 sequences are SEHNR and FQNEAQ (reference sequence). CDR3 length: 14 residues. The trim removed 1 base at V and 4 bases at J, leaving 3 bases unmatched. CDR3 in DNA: TGTGCCAGCAGCTTAGTTCGACAGGGCACTGAAGCTTTCTTT. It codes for CASSLVRQGTEAFF.

The DNA of the CDR3 is TGTGCCATCAGTGAGGACGGGAACCGAGGCTACACCTTC. It encodes CAISEDGNRGYTF. The chain couples TRBV10-3 to TRBJ1-2; no clear D. Germline CDR1 ENHRY, CDR2 SYGVKD. V dropped 2 bases and J dropped 8 bases, with 12 bases sitting between them. This CDR3 comprises 13 residues.

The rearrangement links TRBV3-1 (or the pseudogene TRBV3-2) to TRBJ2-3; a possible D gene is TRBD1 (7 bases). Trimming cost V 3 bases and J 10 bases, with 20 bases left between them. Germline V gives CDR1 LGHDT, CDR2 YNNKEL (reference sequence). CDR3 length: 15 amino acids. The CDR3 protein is CASSHRGTERGAQYF. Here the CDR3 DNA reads TGTGCCAGCAGCCATAGAGGGACAGAGAGGGGGGCGCAGTATTTT.

This CDR3 reads CASSQGRTSGPSDTQYF. The CDR3 coding sequence is TGTGCCAGCAGCCAAGGGAGGACTAGCGGGCCCTCGGATACGCAGTATTTT. The chain couples TRBV4-2 to TRBJ2-3, with 11 bases fitting TRBD2. Per the germline V gene, CDR1 is LGHNA and CDR2 is YNFKEQ. After removal of 1 base from V and 6 bases from J, the junction contained 9 bases not matched to a gene. The CDR3 has 17 amino acids.

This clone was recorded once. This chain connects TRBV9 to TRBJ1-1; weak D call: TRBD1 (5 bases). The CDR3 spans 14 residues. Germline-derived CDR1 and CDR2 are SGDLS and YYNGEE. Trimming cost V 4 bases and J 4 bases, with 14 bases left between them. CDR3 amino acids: CASSPSRRGTEAFF. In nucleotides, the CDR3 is TGTGCCAGCAGCCCTTCCCGAAGGGGCACTGAAGCTTTCTTT.

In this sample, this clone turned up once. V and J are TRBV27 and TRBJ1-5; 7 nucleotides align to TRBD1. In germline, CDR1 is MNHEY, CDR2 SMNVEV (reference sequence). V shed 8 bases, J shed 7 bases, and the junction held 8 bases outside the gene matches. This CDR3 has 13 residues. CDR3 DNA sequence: TGTGCCAGCGGTTACAGGGGCGGGCAGCCCCAGCATTTT. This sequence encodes CASGYRGGQPQHF.

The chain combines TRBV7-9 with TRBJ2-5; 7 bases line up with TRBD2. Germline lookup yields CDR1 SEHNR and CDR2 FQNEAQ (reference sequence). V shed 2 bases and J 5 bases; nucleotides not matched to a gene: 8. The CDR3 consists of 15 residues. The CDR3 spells CASSLKRAGGETQYF. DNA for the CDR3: TGTGCCAGCAGCTTAAAGCGGGCCGGGGGGGAGACCCAGTACTTC.

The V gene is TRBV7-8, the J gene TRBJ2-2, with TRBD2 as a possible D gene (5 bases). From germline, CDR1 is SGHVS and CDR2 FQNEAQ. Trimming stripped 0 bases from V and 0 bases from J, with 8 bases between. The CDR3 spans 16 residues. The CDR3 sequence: CASSLARVSNTGELFF. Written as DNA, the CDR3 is TGTGCCAGCAGCTTAGCGCGGGTATCGAACACCGGGGAGCTGTTTTTT.

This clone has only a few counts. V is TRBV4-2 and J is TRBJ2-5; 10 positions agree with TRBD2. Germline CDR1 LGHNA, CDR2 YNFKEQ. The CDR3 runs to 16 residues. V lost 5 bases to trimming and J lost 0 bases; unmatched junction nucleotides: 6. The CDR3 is CASSNPGLAYQETQYF. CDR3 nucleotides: TGTGCCAGCAGCAACCCGGGACTAGCGTACCAAGAGACCCAGTACTTC.

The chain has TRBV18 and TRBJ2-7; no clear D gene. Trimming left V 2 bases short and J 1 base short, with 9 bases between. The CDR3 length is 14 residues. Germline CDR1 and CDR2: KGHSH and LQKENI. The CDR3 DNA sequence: TGTGCCAGCTCACCAAGTACTTGGTCCTACGAGCAGTACTTC. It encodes CASSPSTWSYEQYF.

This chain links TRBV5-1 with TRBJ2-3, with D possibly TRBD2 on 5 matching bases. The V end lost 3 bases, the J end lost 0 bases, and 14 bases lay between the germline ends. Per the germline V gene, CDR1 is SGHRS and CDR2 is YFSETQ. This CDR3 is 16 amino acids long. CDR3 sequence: CASSWRSRTSTDTQYF. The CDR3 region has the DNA TGCGCCAGCAGCTGGAGAAGCAGGACTAGCACAGATACGCAGTATTTT.

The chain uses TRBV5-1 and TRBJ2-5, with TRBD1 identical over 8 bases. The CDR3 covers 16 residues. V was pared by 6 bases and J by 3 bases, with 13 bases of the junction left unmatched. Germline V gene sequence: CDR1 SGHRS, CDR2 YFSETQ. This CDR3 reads CASKIGQGDGKETQYF. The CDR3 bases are TGCGCCAGCAAAATTGGACAGGGAGATGGGAAAGAGACCCAGTACTTC.

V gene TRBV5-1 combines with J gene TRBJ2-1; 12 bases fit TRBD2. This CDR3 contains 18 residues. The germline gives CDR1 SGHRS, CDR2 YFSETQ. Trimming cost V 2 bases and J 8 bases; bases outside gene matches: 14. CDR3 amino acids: CASSFGQTGLAGFYEQFF. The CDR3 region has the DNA TGCGCCAGCAGCTTCGGACAAACCGGACTAGCGGGATTTTATGAGCAGTTCTTC.

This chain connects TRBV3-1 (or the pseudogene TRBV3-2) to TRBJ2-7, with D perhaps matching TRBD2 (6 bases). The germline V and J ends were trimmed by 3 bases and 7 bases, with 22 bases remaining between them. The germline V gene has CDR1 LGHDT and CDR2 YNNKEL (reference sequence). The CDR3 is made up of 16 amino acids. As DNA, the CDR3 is TGTGCCAGCAGCCATTCATCTCGGGGGAGTGGGATGGAGCAGTACTTC. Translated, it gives CASSHSSRGSGMEQYF.

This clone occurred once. This CDR3 reads CASSQLAGYRRQETQYF. CDR3 nucleotides: TGTGCCAGCAGCCAACTAGCGGGATACAGACGTCAAGAGACCCAGTACTTC. The rearrangement joins TRBV3-1 (or the pseudogene TRBV3-2) to TRBJ2-5; TRBD2 matches 9 bases. Germline lookup yields CDR1 LGHDT and CDR2 YNNKEL (reference sequence). V dropped 2 bases and J dropped 2; count of bases not matched to a gene: 9. This CDR3 comprises 17 residues.

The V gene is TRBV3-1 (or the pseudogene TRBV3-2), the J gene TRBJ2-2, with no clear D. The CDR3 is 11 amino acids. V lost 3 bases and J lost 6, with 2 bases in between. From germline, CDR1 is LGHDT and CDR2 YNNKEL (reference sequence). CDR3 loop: CASSHAGELFF. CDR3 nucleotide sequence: TGTGCCAGCAGCCACGCCGGGGAGCTGTTTTTT.

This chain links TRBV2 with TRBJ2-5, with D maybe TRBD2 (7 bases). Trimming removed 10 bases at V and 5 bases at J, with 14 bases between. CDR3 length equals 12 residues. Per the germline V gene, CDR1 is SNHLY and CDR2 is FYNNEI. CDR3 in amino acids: CAIGGGGETQYF. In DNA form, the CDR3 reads TGTGCCATAGGGGGGGGCGGGGAGACCCAGTACTTC.

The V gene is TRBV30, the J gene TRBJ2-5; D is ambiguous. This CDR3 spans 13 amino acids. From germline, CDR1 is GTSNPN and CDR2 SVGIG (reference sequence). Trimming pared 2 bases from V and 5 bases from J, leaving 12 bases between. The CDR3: CAWSRNARETQYF. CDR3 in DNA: TGTGCCTGGAGTCGAAATGCCCGGGAGACCCAGTACTTC.